These 9 T cell receptor beta chains share one sample of origin, sequenced in a study of T cells in Graves' hyperthyroidism and ophthalmopathy. RNA transcripts gave rise to amplified TCR beta CDR3 regions. First-round RT-PCR targeting the TCR CDR3 was performed with the HTBI primer set. TCRdb fed the multiplex PCR reads into MiXCR, producing one record per CDR3 protein. The table has about 410,000 distinct CDR3 sequences, approximately 15% seen once; the top ten hold about 12%. Sequencing was performed on blood. The source is a young man with Graves' ophthalmopathy.

This clonotype was recorded many times. This rearrangement joins TRBV20-1 to TRBJ2-4; D unresolved. Germline values: CDR1 DFQATT, CDR2 SNEGSKA (reference sequence). CDR3 length: 13 residues. V was clipped by 6 bases and J by 8 bases, with 17 bases between them. The CDR3 sequence: CSAIDQLLDIQYF. DNA for the CDR3: TGCAGTGCCATCGACCAACTATTAGACATTCAGTACTTC.

The V gene is TRBV7-3, the J gene TRBJ1-5; perhaps TRBD1 as D (6 bases). Germline V gene sequence: CDR1 SGHTA, CDR2 FQGTGA. V was trimmed by 0 bases and J by 7 bases, leaving 13 bases between them. The CDR3 covers 15 residues. The DNA of the CDR3 is TGTGCCAGCAGCTTAACGGCAGGGGTAGGACAGCCCCAGCATTTT. This gives the protein CASSLTAGVGQPQHF.

About this clonotype itself: It may be a read error: a sequence one base away is much more abundant. The CDR3 does not close with the conserved phenylalanine or tryptophan, likely indicating a read error. V is TRBV30 and J is TRBJ2-7, with 13 positions matching TRBD2. Losses at the gene ends were 6 bases for V and 2 bases for J; bases not matched to a gene: 4. CDR1 is GTSNPN, CDR2 SVGIG, per germline (reference sequence). The CDR3 totals 14 residues. The CDR3 loop is CACKTSGRPYEQYL. CDR3 in DNA: TGTGCCTGCAAGACTAGCGGGAGGCCCTACGAGCAGTACCTC.

This clonotype was detected ten times or more. This chain joins TRBV6-5 and TRBJ1-5; D not certain. Germline CDR1 reads MNHEY; CDR2 reads SVGAGI. The germline V and J ends were trimmed by 0 bases and 4 bases, with 16 bases remaining between them. The CDR3 totals 17 residues. The CDR3 nucleotides read TGTGCCAGCAGTTACTCTGCCGCGCGAACAGCAAATCAGCCCCAGCATTTT. Protein product: CASSYSAARTANQPQHF.

This clonotype occurred many times. This chain connects TRBV29-1 to TRBJ1-2; D possibly corresponds to TRBD1 (5 bases). The CDR3 is made up of 15 amino acids. Between the trimmed V and J ends, which lost 0 bases and 0 bases, there was a span of 11 bases. Germline-derived CDR1 and CDR2 are SQVTM and ANQGSEA. The CDR3 DNA is TGCAGCGTTGAAGATCGGGCAGGGACTAACTATGGCTACACCTTC. Its protein is CSVEDRAGTNYGYTF.

This clonotype was detected ten times or more. This chain uses TRBV7-3 with TRBJ1-5, with D hard to call. Germline values: CDR1 SGHTA, CDR2 FQGTGA. Trimming cost V 1 base and J 5 bases, with 9 bases left between them. The CDR3 extends over 14 amino acids. The CDR3 loop reads CASSLNGGDQPQHF. In DNA, the CDR3 is TGTGCCAGCAGCTTAAATGGCGGAGATCAGCCCCAGCATTTT.

This clonotype was seen a few times. The rearrangement links TRBV14 to TRBJ2-7; TRBD2 is a possible D gene (5 bases). V lost 3 bases to trimming and J lost 2 bases, with 8 bases between them. The germline CDR1 and CDR2 sequences are SGHDN and FVKESK. This CDR3 region has 13 residues. This CDR3 reads CASSHPGTYEQYF. CDR3 in DNA: TGTGCCAGCAGCCACCCGGGAACCTACGAGCAGTACTTC.

This clonotype was detected a few times. The chain recombines TRBV19 with TRBJ2-5, with 7 bases fitting TRBD2. The junction had 8 bases not matched to a gene; V was cut back by 5 bases and J by 2 bases. CDR3 length: 15 residues. In germline, CDR1 is LNHDA, CDR2 SQIVND (reference sequence). This CDR3 reads CASSRGGSGQETQYF. The DNA of the CDR3 is TGTGCCAGTAGTCGGGGCGGGAGTGGGCAAGAGACCCAGTACTTC. Full variable domain (rest looked up from reference TRBV19 and TRBJ2-5): DGGITQSPKYLFRKEGQNVTLSCEQNLNHDAMYWYRQDPGQGLRLIYYSQIVNDFQKGDIAEGYSVSREKKESFPLTVTSAQKNPTAFYLCASSRGGSGQETQYFGPGTRLLVL.

This clonotype was observed many times. The chain has TRBV6-6 and TRBJ1-1; D gene uncertain. Germline-derived CDR1 and CDR2 are MNHNY and SVGAGI (reference sequence). The CDR3 totals 13 residues. V gave up 0 bases and J gave up 8 bases, with 10 bases separating them. The CDR3 region has the DNA TGTGCCAGCAGTTACTCGCCGTCGTCGGAAGCTTTCTTT. This translates into CASSYSPSSEAFF.